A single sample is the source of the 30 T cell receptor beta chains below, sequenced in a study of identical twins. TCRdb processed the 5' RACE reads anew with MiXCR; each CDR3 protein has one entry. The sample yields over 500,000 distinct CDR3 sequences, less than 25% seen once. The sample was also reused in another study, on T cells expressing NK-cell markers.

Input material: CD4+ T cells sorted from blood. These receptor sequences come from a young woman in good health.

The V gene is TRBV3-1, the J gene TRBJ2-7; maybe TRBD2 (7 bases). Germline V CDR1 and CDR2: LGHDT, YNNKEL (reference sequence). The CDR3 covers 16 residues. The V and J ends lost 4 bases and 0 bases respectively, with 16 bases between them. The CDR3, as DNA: TGTGCCAGCAGCCTCGAGTTCGGGGGGCCCTCCTACGAGCAGTACTTC. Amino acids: CASSLEFGGPSYEQYF.

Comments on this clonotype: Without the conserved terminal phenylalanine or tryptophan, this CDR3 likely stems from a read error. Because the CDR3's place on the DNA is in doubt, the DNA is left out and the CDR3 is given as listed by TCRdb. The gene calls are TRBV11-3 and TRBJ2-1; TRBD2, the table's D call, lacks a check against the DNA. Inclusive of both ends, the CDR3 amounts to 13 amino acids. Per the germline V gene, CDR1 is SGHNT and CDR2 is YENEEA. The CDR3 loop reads CASSFGSGGLNRI.

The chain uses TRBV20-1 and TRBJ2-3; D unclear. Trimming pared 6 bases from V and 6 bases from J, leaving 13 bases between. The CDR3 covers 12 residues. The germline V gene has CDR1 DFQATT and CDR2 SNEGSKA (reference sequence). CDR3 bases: TGCAGTGCCTCTTACGGGCTGGATACGCAGTATTTT. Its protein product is CSASYGLDTQYF.

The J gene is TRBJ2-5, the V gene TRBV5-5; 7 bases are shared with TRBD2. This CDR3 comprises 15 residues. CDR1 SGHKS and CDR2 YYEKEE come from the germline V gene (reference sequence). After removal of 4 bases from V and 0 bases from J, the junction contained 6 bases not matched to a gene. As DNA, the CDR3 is TGTGCCAGCAGCACGACCGGGACTAACCAAGAGACCCAGTACTTC. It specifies CASSTTGTNQETQYF.

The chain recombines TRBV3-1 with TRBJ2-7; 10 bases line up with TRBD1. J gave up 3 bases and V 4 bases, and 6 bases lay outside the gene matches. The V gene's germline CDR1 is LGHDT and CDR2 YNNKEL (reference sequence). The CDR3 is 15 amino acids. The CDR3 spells CASSLPGTGVYEQYF. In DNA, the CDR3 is TGTGCCAGCAGCCTACCCGGGACAGGGGTCTACGAGCAGTACTTC.

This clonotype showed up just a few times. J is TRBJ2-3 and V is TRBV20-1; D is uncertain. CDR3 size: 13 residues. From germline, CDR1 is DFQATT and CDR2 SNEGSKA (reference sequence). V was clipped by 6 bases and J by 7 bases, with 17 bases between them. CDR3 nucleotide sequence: TGCAGTGCCCCTTCCACCCCCCTTAATACGCAGTATTTT. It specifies CSAPSTPLNTQYF.

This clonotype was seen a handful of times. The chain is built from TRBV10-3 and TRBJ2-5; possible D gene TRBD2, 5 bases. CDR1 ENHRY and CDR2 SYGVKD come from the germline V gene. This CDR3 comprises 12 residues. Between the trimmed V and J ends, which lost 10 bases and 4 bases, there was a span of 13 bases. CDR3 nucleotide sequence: TGTGCCACTGGACTCTCGGGAGAGACCCAGTACTTC. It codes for CATGLSGETQYF.

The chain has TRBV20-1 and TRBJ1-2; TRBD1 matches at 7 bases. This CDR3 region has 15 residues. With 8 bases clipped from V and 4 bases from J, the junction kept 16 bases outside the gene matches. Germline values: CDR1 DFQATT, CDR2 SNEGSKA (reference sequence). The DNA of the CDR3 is TGCAGTTCCGGGACAGAGGATATTCTAGGCTATGGCTACACCTTC. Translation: CSSGTEDILGYGYTF.

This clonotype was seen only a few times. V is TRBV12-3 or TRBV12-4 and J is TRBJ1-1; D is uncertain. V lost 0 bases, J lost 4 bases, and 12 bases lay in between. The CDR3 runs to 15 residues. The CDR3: CASSLAPGLGTEAFF. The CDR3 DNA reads TGTGCCAGCAGTTTAGCGCCGGGCTTGGGCACTGAAGCTTTCTTT.

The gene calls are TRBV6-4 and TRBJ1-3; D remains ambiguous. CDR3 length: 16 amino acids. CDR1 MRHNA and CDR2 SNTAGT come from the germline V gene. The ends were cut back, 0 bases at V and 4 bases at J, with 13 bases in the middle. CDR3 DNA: TGTGCCAGCAGTGACTCAGCGGGGAAAAGAGGAAACACCATATATTTT. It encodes CASSDSAGKRGNTIYF.

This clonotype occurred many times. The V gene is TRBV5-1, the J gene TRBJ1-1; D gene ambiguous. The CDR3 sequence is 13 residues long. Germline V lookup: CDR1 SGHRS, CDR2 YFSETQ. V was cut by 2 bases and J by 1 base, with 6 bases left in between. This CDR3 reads CASSFTGNTEAFF. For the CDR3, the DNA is TGCGCCAGCAGCTTTACGGGGAACACTGAAGCTTTCTTT.

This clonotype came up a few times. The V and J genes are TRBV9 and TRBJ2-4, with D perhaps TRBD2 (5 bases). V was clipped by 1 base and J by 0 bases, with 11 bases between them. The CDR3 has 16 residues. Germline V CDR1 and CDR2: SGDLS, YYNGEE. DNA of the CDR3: TGTGCCAGCAGCGTAAGTGGCGGACTAGCCAAAAACATTCAGTACTTC. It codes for CASSVSGGLAKNIQYF.

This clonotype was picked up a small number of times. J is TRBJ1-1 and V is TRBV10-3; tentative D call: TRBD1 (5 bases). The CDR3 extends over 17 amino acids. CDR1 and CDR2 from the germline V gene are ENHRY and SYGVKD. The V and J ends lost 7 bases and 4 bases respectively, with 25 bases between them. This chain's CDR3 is CAIKSSTKGEGSTEAFF. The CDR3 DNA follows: TGTGCCATCAAATCCTCTACAAAAGGGGAGGGTAGCACTGAAGCTTTCTTT.

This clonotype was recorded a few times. CDR3: CASSLVWGGAEAFF. CDR3 nucleotide sequence: TGTGCCAGCAGCTTAGTATGGGGTGGGGCTGAAGCTTTCTTT. The gene calls are TRBV7-9 and TRBJ1-1; no reliable D call. The germline V gene has CDR1 SEHNR and CDR2 FQNEAQ (reference sequence). The CDR3 consists of 14 residues. V was pared by 1 base and J by 6 bases, with 12 bases between.

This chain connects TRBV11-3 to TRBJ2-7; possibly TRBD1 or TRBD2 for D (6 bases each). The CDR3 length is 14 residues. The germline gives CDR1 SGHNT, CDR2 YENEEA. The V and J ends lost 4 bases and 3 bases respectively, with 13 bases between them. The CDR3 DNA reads TGTGCCAGCAGCTACAAGGAGGGGGGCTACGAGCAGTACTTC. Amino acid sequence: CASSYKEGGYEQYF.

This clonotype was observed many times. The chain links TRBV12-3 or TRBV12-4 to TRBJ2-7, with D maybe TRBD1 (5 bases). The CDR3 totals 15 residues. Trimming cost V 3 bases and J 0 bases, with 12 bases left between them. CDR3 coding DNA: TGTGCCAGCAGTTTTTACCGCGACAGCTCCTACGAGCAGTACTTC. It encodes CASSFYRDSSYEQYF.

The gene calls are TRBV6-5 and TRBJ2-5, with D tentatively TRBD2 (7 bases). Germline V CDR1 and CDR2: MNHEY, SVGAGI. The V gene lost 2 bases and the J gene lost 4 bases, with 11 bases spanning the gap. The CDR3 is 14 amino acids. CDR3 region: CASSYRGAGETQYF. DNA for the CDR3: TGTGCCAGCAGTTACCGGGGGGCGGGAGAGACCCAGTACTTC.

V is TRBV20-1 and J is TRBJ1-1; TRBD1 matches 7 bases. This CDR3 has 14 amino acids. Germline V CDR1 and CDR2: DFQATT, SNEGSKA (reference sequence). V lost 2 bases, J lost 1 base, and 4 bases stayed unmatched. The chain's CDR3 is CSARRTGPNTEAFF. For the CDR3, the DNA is TGCAGTGCTAGAAGGACAGGCCCGAACACTGAAGCTTTCTTT.

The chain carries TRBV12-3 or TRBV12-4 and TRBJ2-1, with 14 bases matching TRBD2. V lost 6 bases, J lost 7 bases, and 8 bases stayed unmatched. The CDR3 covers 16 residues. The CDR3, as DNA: TGTGCCAGCAGGGATCCCGGGACTAGCGGGAGAAATGAGCAGTTCTTC. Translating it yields CASRDPGTSGRNEQFF.

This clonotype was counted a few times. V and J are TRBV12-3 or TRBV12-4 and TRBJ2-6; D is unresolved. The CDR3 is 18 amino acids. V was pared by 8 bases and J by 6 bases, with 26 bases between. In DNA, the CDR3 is TGTGCCAGCGCCTACGCGTCCCCACCTGGCCCTAAGGCCAACGTCCTGACTTTC. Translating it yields CASAYASPPGPKANVLTF.

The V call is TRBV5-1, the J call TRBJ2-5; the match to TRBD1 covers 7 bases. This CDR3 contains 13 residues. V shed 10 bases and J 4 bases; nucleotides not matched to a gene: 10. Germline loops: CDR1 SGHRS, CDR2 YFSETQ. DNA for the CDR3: TGCGCCGGGCGGACAGGACCCACAGAGACCCAGTACTTC. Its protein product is CAGRTGPTETQYF.

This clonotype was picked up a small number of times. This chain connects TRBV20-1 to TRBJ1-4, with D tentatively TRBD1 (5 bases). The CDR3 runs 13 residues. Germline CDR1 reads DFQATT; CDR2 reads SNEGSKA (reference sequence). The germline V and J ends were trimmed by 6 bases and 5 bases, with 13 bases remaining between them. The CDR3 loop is CSAPQDRNEKLFF. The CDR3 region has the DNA TGCAGTGCCCCACAGGATAGGAATGAAAAACTGTTTTTT.

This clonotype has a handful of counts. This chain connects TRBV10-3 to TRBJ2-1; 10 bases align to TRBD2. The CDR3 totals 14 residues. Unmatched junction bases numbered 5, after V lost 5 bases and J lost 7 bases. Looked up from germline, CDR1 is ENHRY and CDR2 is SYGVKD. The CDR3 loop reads CAISSASGGNEQFF. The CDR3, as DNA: TGTGCCATCAGTTCAGCTAGCGGGGGTAATGAGCAGTTCTTC.

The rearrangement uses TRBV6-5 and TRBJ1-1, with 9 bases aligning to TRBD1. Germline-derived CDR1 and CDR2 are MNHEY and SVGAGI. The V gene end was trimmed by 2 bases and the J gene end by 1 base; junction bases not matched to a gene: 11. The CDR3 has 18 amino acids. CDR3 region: CASSYQVTGGVRNTEAFF. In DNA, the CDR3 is TGTGCCAGCAGTTACCAAGTGACAGGGGGTGTGCGGAACACTGAAGCTTTCTTT.

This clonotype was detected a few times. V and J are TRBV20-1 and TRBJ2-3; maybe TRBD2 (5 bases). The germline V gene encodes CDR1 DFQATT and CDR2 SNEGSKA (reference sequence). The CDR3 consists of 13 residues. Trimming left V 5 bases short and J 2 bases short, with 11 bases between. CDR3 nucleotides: TGCAGTGCTGAACTAGGATTCACAGATACGCAGTATTTT. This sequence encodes CSAELGFTDTQYF.

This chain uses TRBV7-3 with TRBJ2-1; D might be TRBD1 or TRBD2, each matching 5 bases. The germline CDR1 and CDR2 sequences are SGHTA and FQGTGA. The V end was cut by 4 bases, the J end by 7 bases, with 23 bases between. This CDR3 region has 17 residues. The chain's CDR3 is CASSSPRDGAALNEQFF. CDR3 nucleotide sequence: TGTGCCAGCAGCTCACCCCGGGACGGGGCCGCCTTAAATGAGCAGTTCTTC.

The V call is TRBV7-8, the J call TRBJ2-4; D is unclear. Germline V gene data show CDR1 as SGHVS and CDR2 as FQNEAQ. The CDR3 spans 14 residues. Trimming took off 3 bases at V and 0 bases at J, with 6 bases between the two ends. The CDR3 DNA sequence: TGTGCCAGCAGCTTGGCGCTAGCCAAAAACATTCAGTACTTC. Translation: CASSLALAKNIQYF.

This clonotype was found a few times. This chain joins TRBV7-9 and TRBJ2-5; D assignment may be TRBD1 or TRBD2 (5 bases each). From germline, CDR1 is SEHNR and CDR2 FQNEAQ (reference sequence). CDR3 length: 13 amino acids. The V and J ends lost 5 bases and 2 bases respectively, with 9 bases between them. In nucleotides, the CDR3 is TGTGCCAGCAGCGGGGGACCGCAAGAGACCCAGTACTTC. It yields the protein CASSGGPQETQYF.

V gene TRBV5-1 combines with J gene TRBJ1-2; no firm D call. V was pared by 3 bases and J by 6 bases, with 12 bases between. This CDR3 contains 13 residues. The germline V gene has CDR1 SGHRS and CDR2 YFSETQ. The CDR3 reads CASSSPHINGYTF. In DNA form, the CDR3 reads TGCGCCAGCAGCTCACCTCACATAAATGGCTACACCTTC.

The CDR3 sequence: CAISENTGELFF. For the CDR3, the DNA is TGTGCCATCAGCGAGAACACCGGGGAGCTGTTTTTT. The J gene is TRBJ2-2, the V gene TRBV10-3; D ambiguous. Germline lookup yields CDR1 ENHRY and CDR2 SYGVKD. Trimming stripped 6 bases from V and 1 base from J, with 3 bases between. This CDR3 has 12 amino acids.